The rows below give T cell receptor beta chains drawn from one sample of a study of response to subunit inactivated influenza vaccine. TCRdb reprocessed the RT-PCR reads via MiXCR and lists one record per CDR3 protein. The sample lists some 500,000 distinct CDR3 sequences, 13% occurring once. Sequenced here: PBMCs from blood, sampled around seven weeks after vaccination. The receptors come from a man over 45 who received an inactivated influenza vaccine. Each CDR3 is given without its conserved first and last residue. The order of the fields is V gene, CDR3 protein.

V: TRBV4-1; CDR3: ASSQDPKMDTQY
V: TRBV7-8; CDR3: ASSLVGQRQETQY
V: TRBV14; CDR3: ASSSTWDYEQY
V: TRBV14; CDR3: ASSHGAGELF
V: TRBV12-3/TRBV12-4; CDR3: ASSAGQGNTEAF
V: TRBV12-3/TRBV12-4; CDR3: ASSSYPRTGFFSGYT
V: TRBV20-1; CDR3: SARDPGRGYNEQF
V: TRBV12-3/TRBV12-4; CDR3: ASSSYWTANTEAF
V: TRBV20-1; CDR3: SARDAVQSYGYT
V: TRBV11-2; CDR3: ASSWGPETYEQY
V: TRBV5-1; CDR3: ASSSNELGDTQY
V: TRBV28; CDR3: ASSPGPVGANVLT
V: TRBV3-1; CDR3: ASSILGQHNEQF
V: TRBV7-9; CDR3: ASRFSSGYTGELF
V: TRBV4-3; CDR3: ASSLEDRPGELF
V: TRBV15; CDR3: ATSRDGQGDEQY
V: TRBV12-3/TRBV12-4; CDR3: ASSPPGAPGPQH